Each of the 21 T cell receptor beta chains below was sequenced from the same sample in a study of T cell repertoires in cytomegalovirus infection. Antigen specificity for these receptors is unknown. TCRdb itself ran the reads through MiXCR, one entry per CDR3 protein. Of approximately 1,000,000 distinct CDR3 sequences listed, around 32% are singletons. The sample here was cultured CD8+ T cells from PBMCs, taken from culture after CMV antigen stimulation. These TCRs come from a human donor in good health (CMV status not recorded). Some clones in this sample may be carry-over from other donors' samples.

The V gene is TRBV20-1, the J gene TRBJ1-1; maybe TRBD1 (6 bases). This CDR3 is built from 14 residues. Germline V gene data show CDR1 as DFQATT and CDR2 as SNEGSKA (reference sequence). Trimming took 2 bases from V and 1 from J, leaving 11 bases between them. Here the CDR3 DNA reads TGCAGTGCTAGAACCGGGACATCGAACACTGAAGCTTTCTTT. Protein: CSARTGTSNTEAFF.

The sample holds one count of this clonotype. The germline gene is not matched at one end of the junction; a read error may be the cause. CDR3 region: CASSQAAPYEQYF. As DNA, the CDR3 is TGTGCCAGCAGCCAAGCGGCCCCCTACGAGCAGTACTTC. The chain couples TRBV4-1 to TRBJ2-7; the D gene is possibly TRBD2 (5 bases). The CDR3 has 13 residues. In germline, CDR1 is MGHRA, CDR2 YSYEKL.

The V and J genes are TRBV6-2 or TRBV6-3 and TRBJ2-7, with D perhaps TRBD2 (5 bases). V dropped 2 bases and J dropped 0 bases, with 14 bases sitting between them. The CDR3 runs 16 residues. Germline V gene sequence: CDR1 MNHEY, CDR2 SVGEGT. The CDR3 here is CASSYPRVGSSYEQYV. The CDR3 DNA reads as TGTGCCAGCAGTTACCCACGAGTGGGGAGCTCCTACGAGCAGTACGTC.

The chain joins TRBV4-1 to TRBJ2-7; no definite D call. The CDR3 loop spans 14 amino acids. Trimming left V 1 base short and J 0 bases short, with 7 bases between. Germline loops: CDR1 MGHRA, CDR2 YSYEKL. The CDR3 nucleotides are TGCGCCAGCAGCCAAGTCCCACTCTCCTACGAGCAGTACGTC. It codes for CASSQVPLSYEQYV.

The V and J genes are TRBV11-3 and TRBJ2-7, with 8 bases matching TRBD1. Germline trimming cut 0 bases from V and 1 base from J; bases unmatched to any gene: 8. Germline V gives CDR1 SGHNT, CDR2 YENEEA. This CDR3 contains 17 residues. CDR3 DNA: TGTGCCAGCAGCTTAGATCCGACAGGGGAAAAATCCTACGAGCAGTACGTC. As protein: CASSLDPTGEKSYEQYV.

The V gene is TRBV19, the J gene TRBJ2-3; D is possibly TRBD2 (6 bases). This CDR3 has 15 amino acids. Trimming shortened V by 0 bases and J by 9 bases, and 16 bases separated the two germline ends. From germline, CDR1 is LNHDA and CDR2 SQIVND (reference sequence). The CDR3 coding sequence is TGTGCCAGTAGTATAGATCCAGCGGTCCGGGGGACGCAGTATTTT. This codes for CASSIDPAVRGTQYF.

The chain has TRBV27 and TRBJ1-1; tentatively, D is TRBD1 (5 bases). This CDR3 comprises 14 residues. Germline V gene sequence: CDR1 MNHEY, CDR2 SMNVEV (reference sequence). Between the trimmed V and J ends, which lost 2 bases and 5 bases, there was a span of 12 bases. The CDR3 DNA reads as TGTGCCAGCAGTTTACGCGGGGGTCAAACTGAAGCTTTCTTT. Its translation is CASSLRGGQTEAFF.

The genes are TRBV15 and TRBJ2-1, with 7 bases that match TRBD1. The germline V gene has CDR1 LNHNV and CDR2 YYDKDF (reference sequence). V was pared by 4 bases and J by 6 bases, with 3 bases of the junction left unmatched. The CDR3 loop spans 13 amino acids. CDR3 region: CATSKRQGNEQFF. For the CDR3, the DNA is TGTGCCACCAGCAAAAGACAGGGCAATGAGCAGTTCTTC.

The chain joins TRBV27 to TRBJ2-1, with D perhaps given as TRBD1 or TRBD2 (5 bases each). The germline V gene has CDR1 MNHEY and CDR2 SMNVEV (reference sequence). CDR3 length equals 17 residues. V was pared by 0 bases and J by 7 bases, with 19 bases between. The CDR3 loop is CASSLSQEWGYGNEQFF. CDR3 DNA sequence: TGTGCCAGCAGTTTATCTCAAGAGTGGGGGTACGGGAATGAGCAGTTCTTC.

CDR3 nucleotides: TGTGCCAGTAGTATACTAGCGGGGGGGATGAATGAGCAGTTCTTC. Its translation: CASSILAGGMNEQFF. This chain uses TRBV19 with TRBJ2-1; 12 bases are shared with TRBD2. The CDR3 is 15 residues long. CDR1 and CDR2 from the germline V gene are LNHDA and SQIVND (reference sequence). The J segment lost 7 bases and the V segment lost 2 bases, leaving 3 bases of the junction unmatched.

This chain joins TRBV4-1 and TRBJ2-2; 12 nucleotides line up with TRBD2. V was clipped by 2 bases and J by 7 bases; unmatched bases: 5. Germline values: CDR1 MGHRA, CDR2 YSYEKL. This CDR3 has 16 residues. The chain's CDR3 is CASSQPSGGANGELFF. CDR3 nucleotides: TGCGCCAGCAGCCAACCTAGCGGGGGGGCCAACGGGGAGCTGTTTTTT.

This clonotype was detected many times. CDR3 nucleotides: TGTGCCAGCAGTTACTCAGCCTCTGGGGCCAACGTCCTGACTTTC. Its translation is CASSYSASGANVLTF. The chain employs TRBV6-2 or TRBV6-3 and TRBJ2-6; D gene unclear. Per the germline V gene, CDR1 is MNHEY and CDR2 is SVGEGT. The CDR3 is 15 residues long. The V end was cut by 0 bases, the J end by 0 bases, with 3 bases between.

This clonotype was found a few times. The J gene is TRBJ1-1, the V gene TRBV7-2; TRBD1 might be the D (5 bases). The CDR3 runs to 14 residues. Germline lookup yields CDR1 SGHTA and CDR2 FQGNSA. V lost 5 bases to trimming and J lost 4 bases, with 14 bases between them. The CDR3 here is CASSRVGGSTEAFF. The CDR3 region has the DNA TGTGCCAGCAGCAGGGTTGGGGGGAGCACTGAAGCTTTCTTT.

This clonotype has a count of ten or more. The chain recombines TRBV7-2 with TRBJ2-1, with D perhaps matching TRBD1 (5 bases). Germline V CDR1 and CDR2: SGHTA, FQGNSA. Trimming removed 5 bases at V and 9 bases at J, with 11 bases between. The CDR3 loop spans 12 amino acids. In DNA form, the CDR3 reads TGTGCCAGCAGCCCATACGACAGTGAGCAGTTCTTC. The encoded protein is CASSPYDSEQFF.

This clonotype was counted many times. The chain combines TRBV7-6 with TRBJ2-1; 12 nucleotides agree with TRBD2. This CDR3 contains 19 residues. After removal of 1 base from V and 0 bases from J, the junction contained 7 bases not matched to a gene. The germline V gene encodes CDR1 SGHVS and CDR2 FNYEAQ. The CDR3: CASSLERLAGGSSYNEQFF. CDR3 DNA sequence: TGTGCCAGCAGCTTAGAACGGCTAGCGGGGGGGAGCTCCTACAATGAGCAGTTCTTC.

The chain joins TRBV6-1 to TRBJ2-1; 9 bases align to TRBD1. V shed 1 base and J 3 bases; nucleotides not matched to a gene: 4. Germline V lookup: CDR1 MNHNS, CDR2 SASEGT. This CDR3 is 16 amino acids long. This chain's CDR3 is CASSEGTGALYNEQFF. CDR3 coding DNA: TGTGCCAGCAGTGAAGGGACAGGGGCCCTCTACAATGAGCAGTTCTTC.

This chain uses TRBV6-1 with TRBJ1-1; 7 bases are a match to TRBD1. Trimming cost V 3 bases and J 4 bases; bases outside gene matches: 11. Germline CDR1 is MNHNS and CDR2 is SASEGT. The CDR3 consists of 16 residues. This CDR3 is CASSEVQGTWSTEAFF. DNA of the CDR3: TGTGCCAGCAGTGAGGTACAGGGGACGTGGAGCACTGAAGCTTTCTTT.

This clonotype was observed a handful of times. The rearrangement uses TRBV4-2 and TRBJ2-3, with TRBD2 matching 11 bases. V lost 4 bases and J lost 0; bases outside the gene matches: 3. Germline V gene sequence: CDR1 LGHNA, CDR2 YNFKEQ. The CDR3 loop spans 16 amino acids. The CDR3 protein is CASSRLAGSSTDTQYF. CDR3 DNA sequence: TGTGCCAGCAGCCGACTAGCGGGGTCTAGCACAGATACGCAGTATTTT.

The sample holds many counts of this clonotype. The rearrangement links TRBV7-6 to TRBJ2-1, with 7 bases fitting TRBD1. This CDR3 is built from 17 residues. Trimming removed 5 bases from V and 6 bases from J; junction bases left unmatched: 16. Germline-derived CDR1 and CDR2 are SGHVS and FNYEAQ. DNA of the CDR3: TGTGCCAGCAGCCCCGGGACAGTGGGCGTGACTGGCAATGAGCAGTTCTTC. Protein: CASSPGTVGVTGNEQFF.

This chain uses TRBV27 with TRBJ2-7, with TRBD1 matching over 9 bases. Germline assignment: CDR1 MNHEY and CDR2 SMNVEV (reference sequence). After removal of 6 bases from V and 1 base from J, the junction contained 4 bases not matched to a gene. This CDR3 has 14 amino acids. For the CDR3, the DNA is TGTGCCAGCAGGACGACAGGGGGTTCCTACGAGCAGTACGTC. Amino acids: CASRTTGGSYEQYV.

The gene calls are TRBV13 and TRBJ2-2; 10 nucleotides match TRBD1. Germline V gene data show CDR1 as PRHDT and CDR2 as FYEKMQ (reference sequence). The CDR3 consists of 13 residues. The V segment lost 9 bases and the J segment 10 bases; nucleotides outside the gene matches: 8. The CDR3 here is CASTGTGDQELFF. DNA for the CDR3: TGTGCCAGTACCGGGACAGGGGATCAGGAGCTGTTTTTT.